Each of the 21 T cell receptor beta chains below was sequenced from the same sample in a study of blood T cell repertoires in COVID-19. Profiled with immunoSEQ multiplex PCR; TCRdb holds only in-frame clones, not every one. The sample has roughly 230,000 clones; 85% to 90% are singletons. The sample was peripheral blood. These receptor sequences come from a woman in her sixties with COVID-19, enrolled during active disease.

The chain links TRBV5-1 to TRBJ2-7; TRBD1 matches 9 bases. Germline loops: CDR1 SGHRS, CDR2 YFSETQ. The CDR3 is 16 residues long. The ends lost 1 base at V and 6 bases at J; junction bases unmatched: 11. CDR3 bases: TGCGCCAGCAGCTTGAAGCTGCGGACAGGGGTTCCCGAGCAGTACTTC. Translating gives CASSLKLRTGVPEQYF.

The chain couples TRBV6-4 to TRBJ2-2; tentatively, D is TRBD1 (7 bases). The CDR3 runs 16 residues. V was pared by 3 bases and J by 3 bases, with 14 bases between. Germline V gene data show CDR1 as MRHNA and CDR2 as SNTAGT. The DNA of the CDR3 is TGTGCCAGCAGTGAGGGGCTCAGGGGGGACACCGGGGAGCTGTTTTTT. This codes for CASSEGLRGDTGELFF.

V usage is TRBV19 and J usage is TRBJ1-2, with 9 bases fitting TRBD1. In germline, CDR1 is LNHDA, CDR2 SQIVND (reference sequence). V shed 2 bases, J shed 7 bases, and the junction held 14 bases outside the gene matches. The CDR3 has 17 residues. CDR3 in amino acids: CASSIPTPTGGPAGYTF. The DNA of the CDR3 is TGTGCCAGTAGTATACCAACCCCCACAGGGGGCCCTGCTGGCTACACCTTC.

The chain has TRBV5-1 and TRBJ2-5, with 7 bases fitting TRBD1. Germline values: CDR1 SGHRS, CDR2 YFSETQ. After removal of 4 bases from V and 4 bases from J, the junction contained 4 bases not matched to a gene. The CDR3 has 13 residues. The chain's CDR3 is CASSRRDRETQYF. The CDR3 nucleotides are TGCGCCAGCAGCCGCCGGGACAGAGAGACCCAGTACTTC.

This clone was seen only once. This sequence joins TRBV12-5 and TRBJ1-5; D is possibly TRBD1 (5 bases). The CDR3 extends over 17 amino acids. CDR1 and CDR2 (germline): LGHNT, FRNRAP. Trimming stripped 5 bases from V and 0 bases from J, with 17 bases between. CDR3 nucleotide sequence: TGTGCTAGTGGTCTAGTTTTTACGGGGGTTAGCAATCAGCCCCAGCATTTT. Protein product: CASGLVFTGVSNQPQHF.

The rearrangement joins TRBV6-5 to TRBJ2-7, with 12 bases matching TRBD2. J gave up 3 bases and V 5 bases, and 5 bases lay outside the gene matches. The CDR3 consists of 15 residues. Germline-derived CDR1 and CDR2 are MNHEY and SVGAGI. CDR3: CASSQRLAGVYEQYF. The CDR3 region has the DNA TGTGCCAGCAGTCAACGACTAGCGGGGGTCTACGAGCAGTACTTC.

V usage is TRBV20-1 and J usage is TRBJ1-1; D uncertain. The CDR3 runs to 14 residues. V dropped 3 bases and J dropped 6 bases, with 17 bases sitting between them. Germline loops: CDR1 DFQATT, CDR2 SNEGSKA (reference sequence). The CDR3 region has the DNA TGCAGTGCTAGTCCCCAAAGAGTTGTTGCTGAAGCTTTCTTT. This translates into CSASPQRVVAEAFF.

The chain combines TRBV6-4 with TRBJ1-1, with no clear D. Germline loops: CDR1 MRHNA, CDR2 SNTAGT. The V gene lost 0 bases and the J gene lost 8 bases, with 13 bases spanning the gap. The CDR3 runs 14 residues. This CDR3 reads CASSDSAVGAEAFF. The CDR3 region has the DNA TGTGCCAGCAGTGACTCGGCTGTGGGAGCCGAAGCTTTCTTT.

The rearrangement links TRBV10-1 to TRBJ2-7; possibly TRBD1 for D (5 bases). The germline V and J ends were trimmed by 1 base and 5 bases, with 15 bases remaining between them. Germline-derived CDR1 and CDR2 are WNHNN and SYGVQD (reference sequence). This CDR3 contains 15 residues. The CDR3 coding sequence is TGCGCCAGCAGTGAGTTTGACAGACCTCGGGACGAGCAGTACTTC. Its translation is CASSEFDRPRDEQYF.

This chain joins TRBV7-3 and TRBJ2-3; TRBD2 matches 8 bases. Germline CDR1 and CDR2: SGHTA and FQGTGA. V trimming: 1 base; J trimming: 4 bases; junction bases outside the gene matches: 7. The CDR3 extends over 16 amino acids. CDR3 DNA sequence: TGTGCCAGCAGCTTAAGGCGGGGGGCAGTCCCAGATACGCAGTATTTT. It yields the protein CASSLRRGAVPDTQYF.

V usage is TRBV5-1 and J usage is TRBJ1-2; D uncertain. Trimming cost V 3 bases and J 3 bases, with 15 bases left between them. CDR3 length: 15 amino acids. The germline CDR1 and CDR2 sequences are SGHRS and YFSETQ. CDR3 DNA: TGCGCCAGCAGCTCGACCACGGGGTGGGACTATGGCTACACCTTC. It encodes CASSSTTGWDYGYTF.

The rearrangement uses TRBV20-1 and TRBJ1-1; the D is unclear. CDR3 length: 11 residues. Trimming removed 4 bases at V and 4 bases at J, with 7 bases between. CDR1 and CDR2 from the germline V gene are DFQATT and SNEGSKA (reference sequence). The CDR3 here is CSATPGTEAFF. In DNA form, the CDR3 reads TGCAGTGCTACCCCAGGCACTGAAGCTTTCTTT.

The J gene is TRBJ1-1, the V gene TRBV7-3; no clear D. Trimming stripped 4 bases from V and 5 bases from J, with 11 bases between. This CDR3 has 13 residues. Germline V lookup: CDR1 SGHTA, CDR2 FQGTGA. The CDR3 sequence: CASSSISGTEAFF. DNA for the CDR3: TGTGCCAGCAGCTCTATTTCGGGAACTGAAGCTTTCTTT.

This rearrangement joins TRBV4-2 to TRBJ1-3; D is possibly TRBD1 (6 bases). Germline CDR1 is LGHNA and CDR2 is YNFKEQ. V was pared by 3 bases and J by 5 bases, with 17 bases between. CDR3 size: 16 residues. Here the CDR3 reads CASSQDTPGGRNTIYF. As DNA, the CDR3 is TGTGCCAGCAGCCAGGATACCCCGGGGGGCAGAAACACCATATATTTT.

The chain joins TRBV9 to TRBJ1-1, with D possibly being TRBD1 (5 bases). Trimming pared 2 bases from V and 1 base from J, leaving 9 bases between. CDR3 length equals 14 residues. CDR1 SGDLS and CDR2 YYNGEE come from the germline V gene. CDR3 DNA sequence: TGTGCCAGCAGCGTTTTAGGGGAGAACACTGAAGCTTTCTTT. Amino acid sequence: CASSVLGENTEAFF.

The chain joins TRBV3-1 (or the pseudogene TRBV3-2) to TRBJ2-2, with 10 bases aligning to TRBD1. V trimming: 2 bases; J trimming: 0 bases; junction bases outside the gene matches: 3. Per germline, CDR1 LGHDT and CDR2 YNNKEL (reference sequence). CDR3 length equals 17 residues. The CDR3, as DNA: TGTGCCAGCAGCCAACGCGGACAGGGGGCGAACACCGGGGAGCTGTTTTTT. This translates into CASSQRGQGANTGELFF.

This CDR3 reads CASKRDRGLFNEQFF. The CDR3, as DNA: TGTGCCAGTAAAAGGGACAGGGGACTTTTCAATGAGCAGTTCTTC. The chain joins TRBV19 to TRBJ2-1; TRBD1 matches at 10 bases. In germline, CDR1 is LNHDA, CDR2 SQIVND (reference sequence). The CDR3 sequence is 15 residues long. The V segment lost 7 bases and the J segment 6 bases; nucleotides outside the gene matches: 9.

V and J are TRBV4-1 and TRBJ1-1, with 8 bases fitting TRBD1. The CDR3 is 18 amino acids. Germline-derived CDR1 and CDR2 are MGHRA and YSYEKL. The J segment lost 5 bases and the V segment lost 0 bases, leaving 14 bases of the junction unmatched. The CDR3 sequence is CASSQEGGTGLLGTEAFF. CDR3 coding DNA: TGCGCCAGCAGCCAAGAGGGCGGGACAGGCCTTTTGGGGACTGAAGCTTTCTTT.

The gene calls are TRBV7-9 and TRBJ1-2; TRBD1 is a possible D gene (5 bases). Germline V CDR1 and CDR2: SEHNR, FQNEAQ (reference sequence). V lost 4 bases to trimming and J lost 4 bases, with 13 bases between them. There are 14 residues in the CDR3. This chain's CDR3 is CASSSQGARYGYTF. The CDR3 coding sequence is TGTGCCAGCAGCTCGCAGGGTGCCCGCTATGGCTACACCTTC.

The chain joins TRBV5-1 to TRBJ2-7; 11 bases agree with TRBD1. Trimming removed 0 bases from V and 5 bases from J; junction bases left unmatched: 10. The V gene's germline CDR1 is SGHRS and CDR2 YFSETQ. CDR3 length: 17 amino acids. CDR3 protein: CASSLEGQGARGNEQYF. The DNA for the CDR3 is TGCGCCAGCAGCTTGGAAGGACAGGGGGCGCGTGGCAACGAGCAGTACTTC.

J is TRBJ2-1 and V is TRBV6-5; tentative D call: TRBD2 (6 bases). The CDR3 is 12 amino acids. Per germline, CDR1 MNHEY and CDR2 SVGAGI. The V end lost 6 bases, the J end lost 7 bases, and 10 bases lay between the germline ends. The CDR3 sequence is CASSHLANEQFF. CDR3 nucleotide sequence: TGTGCCAGCAGCCACCTAGCGAATGAGCAGTTCTTC.